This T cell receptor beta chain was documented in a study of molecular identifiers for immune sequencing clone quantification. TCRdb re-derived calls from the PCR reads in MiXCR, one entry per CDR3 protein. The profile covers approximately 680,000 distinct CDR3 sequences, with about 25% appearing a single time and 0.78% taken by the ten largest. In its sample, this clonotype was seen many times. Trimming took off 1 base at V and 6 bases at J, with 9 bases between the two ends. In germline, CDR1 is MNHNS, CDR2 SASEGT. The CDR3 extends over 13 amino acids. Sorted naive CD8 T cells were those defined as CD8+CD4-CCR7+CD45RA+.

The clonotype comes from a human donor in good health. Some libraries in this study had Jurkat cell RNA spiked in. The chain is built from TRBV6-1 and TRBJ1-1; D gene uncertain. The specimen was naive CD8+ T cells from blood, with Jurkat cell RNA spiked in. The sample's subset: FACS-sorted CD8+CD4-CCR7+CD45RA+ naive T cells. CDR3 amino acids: CASSEGGFPEAFF. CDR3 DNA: TGTGCCAGCAGTGAAGGAGGTTTCCCTGAAGCTTTCTTT.